The clone carrying this TCR beta chain turned up a few times. The source of the sample is a study of blood T cell repertoires in COVID-19. In the study overall: The origin of the acute and convalescent COVID-19 samples was the United States, Italy and Spain. T cells, B-cell-depleted T cells, or PBMCs provided the cDNA or gDNA that served as material.

In the source study's methods: The assay estimated nucleated cells by amplifying reference gene primers. Assay used: immunoSEQ multiplex PCR; TCRdb lists only in-frame clones, some missing. The V and J calls and the clone size are those of that table, but D and trimming were determined from the DNA. This repertoire shows under 200,000 clones, nearly 90% found once; its top ten account for 20% to 25%. The junction had 4 bases not matched to a gene; V was cut back by 3 bases and J by 1 base. Germline V gene sequence: CDR1 LNHNV, CDR2 YYDKDF (reference sequence). The CDR3 covers 16 residues. Input material: peripheral blood. The J gene is TRBJ1-5, the V gene TRBV15, with 9 positions matching TRBD1. The TCR sequence derives from a man in his sixties with active or convalescent COVID-19. In DNA form, the CDR3 reads TGTGCCACCAGCAGGGCTACAGGGGGCAGCAATCAGCCCCAGCATTTT. Its protein product is CATSRATGGSNQPQHF.